The 21 T cell receptor beta chains below all came from one sample that was sequenced in a study of beta chain features in type 1 diabetes. The whole isolated RNA underwent reverse transcription, so sequencing captured expressed TCRB transcripts. Profiling relied on immunoSEQ multiplex PCR, and the TCRdb table lists in-frame clones only, not all of them. The table has about 140,000 clones, roughly 7.2% seen once. The sample comprised central memory CD4+ T cells from blood. These receptors were taken from a woman aged 30 to 39 in good health.

In its sample, this clone was seen many times. The chain is built from TRBV28 and TRBJ2-7; TRBD1 is a possible D gene (5 bases). The germline V gene encodes CDR1 MDHEN and CDR2 SYDVKM. V gave up 8 bases and J gave up 5 bases, with 7 bases separating them. The CDR3 contains 10 residues. The CDR3 bases are TGTGCCAGCGCAGGGAACGAGCAGTACTTC. Amino acid sequence: CASAGNEQYF.

This clone was observed a few times. The genes are TRBV11-2 and TRBJ2-3, with 10 bases matching TRBD2. CDR3 length: 17 residues. Per the germline V gene, CDR1 is SGHAT and CDR2 is FQNNGV. V trimming: 5 bases; J trimming: 0 bases; junction bases outside the gene matches: 8. Here the CDR3 DNA reads TGTGCCAGCAGCCGCGATGGACTAGCGGTTAGCACAGATACGCAGTATTTT. Amino acid sequence: CASSRDGLAVSTDTQYF.

J is TRBJ1-5 and V is TRBV19; 10 positions agree with TRBD1. The germline V gene has CDR1 LNHDA and CDR2 SQIVND (reference sequence). V shed 4 bases, J shed 5 bases, and the junction held 11 bases outside the gene matches. The CDR3 loop spans 17 amino acids. CDR3 DNA: TGTGCCAGTAGTACTTGGGGGACAGGGGTACTGGATCAGCCCCAGCATTTT. Its protein product is CASSTWGTGVLDQPQHF. The full variable domain, in which reference TRBV19 and TRBJ1-5 provide the parts outside the CDR3, is DGGITQSPKYLFRKEGQNVTLSCEQNLNHDAMYWYRQDPGQGLRLIYYSQIVNDFQKGDIAEGYSVSREKKESFPLTVTSAQKNPTAFYLCASSTWGTGVLDQPQHFGDGTRLSIL.

The DNA of the CDR3 is TGCGCCAGCAGACATACAGGGGGATCCCTTAACTATGGCTACACCTTC. It specifies CASRHTGGSLNYGYTF. The chain couples TRBV5-1 to TRBJ1-2; 8 positions match TRBD1. Trimming removed 5 bases from V and 1 base from J; junction bases left unmatched: 10. This CDR3 is built from 16 residues. Germline CDR1 SGHRS, CDR2 YFSETQ.

The chain links TRBV19 to TRBJ2-3; D is unclear. With 0 bases removed from V and 0 bases from J, the gap between germline ends came to 13 bases. CDR1 and CDR2 from the germline V gene are LNHDA and SQIVND (reference sequence). This CDR3 has 17 amino acids. The CDR3 loop reads CASSIDNRQASTDTQYF. As DNA, the CDR3 is TGTGCCAGTAGTATAGATAATCGGCAGGCCAGCACAGATACGCAGTATTTT. The full variable domain, its missing parts supplied by reference TRBV19 and TRBJ2-3, is DGGITQSPKYLFRKEGQNVTLSCEQNLNHDAMYWYRQDPGQGLRLIYYSQIVNDFQKGDIAEGYSVSREKKESFPLTVTSAQKNPTAFYLCASSIDNRQASTDTQYFGPGTRLTVL.

This chain joins TRBV4-1 and TRBJ2-6; TRBD1 is a possible D gene (6 bases). V was cut by 3 bases and J by 1 base, with 10 bases left in between. The CDR3 runs 16 residues. The germline V gene has CDR1 MGHRA and CDR2 YSYEKL. In DNA form, the CDR3 reads TGCGCCAGCAGCCAGAAAGGACAGTCTGGGGCCAACGTCCTGACTTTC. This encodes CASSQKGQSGANVLTF.

The chain joins TRBV15 to TRBJ2-1; 7 positions match TRBD2. This CDR3 is built from 16 residues. Germline lookup yields CDR1 LNHNV and CDR2 YYDKDF (reference sequence). V was clipped by 7 bases and J by 5 bases; unmatched bases: 14. CDR3 sequence reads: CATTPLTGGNHNEQFF. The CDR3, as DNA: TGTGCCACCACCCCCCTCACGGGAGGAAACCACAATGAGCAGTTCTTC.

This clone was observed a few times. The chain uses TRBV5-4 and TRBJ2-1; maybe TRBD2 (5 bases). Germline lookup yields CDR1 SGHNT and CDR2 YYREEE (reference sequence). The CDR3 consists of 14 residues. Trimming shortened V by 4 bases and J by 2 bases, and 10 bases separated the two germline ends. This CDR3 reads CASSPSGTYNEQFF. CDR3 DNA: TGTGCCAGCAGCCCAAGCGGTACCTACAATGAGCAGTTCTTC.

This clone has a handful of counts. The chain employs TRBV7-2 and TRBJ2-5; a weak D match, TRBD2 (6 bases). The CDR3 has 14 amino acids. Trimming pared 5 bases from V and 5 bases from J, leaving 15 bases between. Germline V gene sequence: CDR1 SGHTA, CDR2 FQGNSA. In DNA form, the CDR3 reads TGTGCCAGCAGCCGGGGACTCGCCCCGGAGACCCAGTACTTC. It translates to CASSRGLAPETQYF.

In this sample, this clone turned up a few times. The rearrangement links TRBV7-2 to TRBJ2-1, with D possibly TRBD1 on 5 matching bases. This CDR3 is 14 amino acids long. With 3 bases removed from V and 2 bases from J, the gap between germline ends came to 8 bases. Per the germline V gene, CDR1 is SGHTA and CDR2 is FQGNSA. This chain's CDR3 is CASSFRGTYNEQFF. DNA for the CDR3: TGTGCCAGCAGCTTTAGGGGAACCTACAATGAGCAGTTCTTC.

This clone has more than one count but fewer than ten. This sequence joins TRBV28 and TRBJ1-2; weak D call: TRBD1 (6 bases). The germline gives CDR1 MDHEN, CDR2 SYDVKM. The CDR3 is 13 amino acids. The germline V and J ends were trimmed by 6 bases and 4 bases, with 12 bases remaining between them. The CDR3 nucleotides read TGTGCCAGCAGACAAACAGGGTCCTATGGCTACACCTTC. Translation gives CASRQTGSYGYTF.

This clone was seen only a few times. This chain links TRBV18 with TRBJ2-1; TRBD2 is a possible D gene (6 bases). The germline V gene has CDR1 KGHSH and CDR2 LQKENI. Trimming took off 3 bases at V and 7 bases at J, with 13 bases between the two ends. This CDR3 has 14 amino acids. The CDR3 here is CASSPLSGGNEQFF. CDR3 bases: TGTGCCAGCTCACCCCTGTCTGGGGGGAATGAGCAGTTCTTC.

This clone was observed a handful of times. The V and J genes are TRBV7-2 and TRBJ1-2; 8 bases agree with TRBD1. Trimming removed 6 bases from V and 8 bases from J; junction bases left unmatched: 8. Germline loops: CDR1 SGHTA, CDR2 FQGNSA. The CDR3 runs 13 residues. CDR3 bases: TGTGCCAGCAGTCCCCAGGGGGCATCGGGCTACACCTTC. It is translated as CASSPQGASGYTF.

In its sample, this clone was seen many times. The V call is TRBV14, the J call TRBJ2-1; 9 nucleotides agree with TRBD2. The CDR3 has 16 amino acids. V was pared by 2 bases and J by 2 bases, with 4 bases of the junction left unmatched. Germline V lookup: CDR1 SGHDN, CDR2 FVKESK. The CDR3 sequence is CASSQFSGGPYNEQFF. The CDR3 region has the DNA TGTGCCAGCAGCCAATTTAGCGGGGGACCCTACAATGAGCAGTTCTTC.

This clone was seen a handful of times. The rearrangement joins TRBV5-6 to TRBJ1-1, with TRBD1 matching 7 bases. Losses at the gene ends were 4 bases for V and 3 bases for J; bases not matched to a gene: 6. Germline V lookup: CDR1 SGHDT, CDR2 YYEEEE. The CDR3 length is 14 residues. CDR3 loop: CASSRRQGYTEAFF. In DNA, the CDR3 is TGTGCCAGCAGCAGAAGACAGGGCTACACTGAAGCTTTCTTT.

In its sample, this clone was seen a few times. The J gene is TRBJ2-1, the V gene TRBV5-1, with 9 bases identical to TRBD2. The V and J ends lost 5 bases and 8 bases, in that order; junction bases with no gene match: 11. Germline V CDR1 and CDR2: SGHRS, YFSETQ. The CDR3 sequence is 15 residues long. The chain's CDR3 is CASRSAGGQWDEQFF. The CDR3 nucleotides read TGCGCCAGCAGATCCGCGGGAGGGCAGTGGGATGAGCAGTTCTTC.

J is TRBJ2-3 and V is TRBV2; 11 nucleotides agree with TRBD1. The germline V gene has CDR1 SNHLY and CDR2 FYNNEI. The CDR3 is made up of 14 amino acids. V was clipped by 5 bases and J by 3 bases; unmatched bases: 1. Here the CDR3 DNA reads TGTGCCAGCAGTCGGGACAGGGGGACAGATACGCAGTATTTT. Translating gives CASSRDRGTDTQYF.

The V call is TRBV5-4, the J call TRBJ2-5, with 8 bases aligning to TRBD1. V dropped 4 bases and J dropped 3; count of bases not matched to a gene: 5. Per germline, CDR1 SGHNT and CDR2 YYREEE (reference sequence). The CDR3 has 14 residues. The CDR3 DNA is TGTGCCAGCAGCCTCCGGGACAGGAAAGAGACCCAGTACTTC. This translates into CASSLRDRKETQYF.

V usage is TRBV5-1 and J usage is TRBJ2-5; D possibly corresponds to TRBD2 (5 bases). Germline-derived CDR1 and CDR2 are SGHRS and YFSETQ. The V end was cut by 0 bases, the J end by 7 bases, with 10 bases between. CDR3 size: 13 residues. CDR3 sequence reads: CASSLVEGATQYF. CDR3 DNA: TGCGCCAGCAGCTTGGTCGAGGGCGCGACCCAGTACTTC.

V gene TRBV2 combines with J gene TRBJ1-2, with D hard to call. V was trimmed by 3 bases and J by 8 bases, leaving 13 bases between them. The CDR3 loop spans 13 amino acids. The V gene's germline CDR1 is SNHLY and CDR2 FYNNEI. The CDR3 DNA sequence: TGTGCCAGCAGTGACCGGGAAAGTCGGGGCTACACCTTC. Amino acids: CASSDRESRGYTF.

This chain uses TRBV6-6 with TRBJ2-3; maybe TRBD1 (6 bases). V dropped 6 bases and J dropped 0 bases, with 13 bases sitting between them. Germline loops: CDR1 MNHNY, CDR2 SVGAGI (reference sequence). The CDR3 is made up of 15 amino acids. The CDR3: CASRPGTSSTDTQYF. DNA for the CDR3: TGTGCCAGCAGACCAGGGACATCTAGCACAGATACGCAGTATTTT.